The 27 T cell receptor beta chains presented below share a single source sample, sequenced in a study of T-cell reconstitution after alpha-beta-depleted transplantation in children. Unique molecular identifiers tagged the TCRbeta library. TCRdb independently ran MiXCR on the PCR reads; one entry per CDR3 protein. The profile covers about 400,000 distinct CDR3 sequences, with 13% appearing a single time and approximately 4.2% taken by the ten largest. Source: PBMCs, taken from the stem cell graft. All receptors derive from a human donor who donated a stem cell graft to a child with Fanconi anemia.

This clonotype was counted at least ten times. CDR3 amino acids: CASSLDRDDTQYF. In nucleotides, the CDR3 is TGTGCCAGCAGCCTAGACAGAGACGATACGCAGTATTTT. The chain uses TRBV7-7 and TRBJ2-3; a possible D gene is TRBD1 (5 bases). This CDR3 spans 13 amino acids. Germline lookup yields CDR1 SSHAT and CDR2 FNYEAQ (reference sequence). Trimming cost V 5 bases and J 6 bases, with 12 bases left between them.

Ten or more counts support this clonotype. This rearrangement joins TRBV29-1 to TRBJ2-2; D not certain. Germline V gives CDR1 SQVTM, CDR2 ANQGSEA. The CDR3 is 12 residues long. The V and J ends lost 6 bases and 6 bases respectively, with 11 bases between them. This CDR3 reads CSVPVGSGELFF. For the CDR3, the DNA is TGCAGCGTGCCAGTGGGGTCCGGGGAGCTGTTTTTT.

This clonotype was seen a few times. The CDR3 DNA follows: TGTGCCAGCAGCAGACTGGACAGACAATCGCGGGGCTACACCTTC. It codes for CASSRLDRQSRGYTF. This sequence joins TRBV21-1 and TRBJ1-2; TRBD1 is the table's D call and was not checked against the DNA. TRBV21-1 is an annotated pseudogene. This CDR3 comprises 15 residues.

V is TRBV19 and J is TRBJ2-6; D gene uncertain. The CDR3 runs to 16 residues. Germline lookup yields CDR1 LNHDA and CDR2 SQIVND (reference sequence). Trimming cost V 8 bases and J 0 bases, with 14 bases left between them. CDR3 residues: CASQALPHSGANVLTF. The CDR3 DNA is TGTGCCAGTCAGGCTCTGCCTCACTCTGGGGCCAACGTCCTGACTTTC.

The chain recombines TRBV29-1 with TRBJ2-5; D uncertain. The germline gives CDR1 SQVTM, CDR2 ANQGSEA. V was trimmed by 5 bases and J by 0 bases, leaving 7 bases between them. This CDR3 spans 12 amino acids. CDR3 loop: CSVLGNQETQYF. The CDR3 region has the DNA TGCAGCGTTCTAGGGAACCAAGAGACCCAGTACTTC. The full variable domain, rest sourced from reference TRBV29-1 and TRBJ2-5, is SAVISQKPSRDICQRGTSLTIQCQVDSQVTMMFWYRQQPGQSLTLIATANQGSEATYESGFVIDKFPISRPNLTFSTLTVSNMSPEDSSIYLCSVLGNQETQYFGPGTRLLVL.

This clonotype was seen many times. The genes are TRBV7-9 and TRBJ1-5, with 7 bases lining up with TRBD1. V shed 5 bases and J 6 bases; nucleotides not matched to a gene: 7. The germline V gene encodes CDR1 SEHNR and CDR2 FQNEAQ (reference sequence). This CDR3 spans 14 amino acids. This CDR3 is CASSATGWPQPQHF. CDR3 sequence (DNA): TGTGCCAGCAGCGCGACAGGGTGGCCTCAGCCCCAGCATTTT. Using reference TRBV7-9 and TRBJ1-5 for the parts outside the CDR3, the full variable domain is DTGVSQNPRHKITKRGQNVTFRCDPISEHNRLYWYRQTLGQGPEFLTYFQNEAQLEKSRLLSDRFSAERPKGSFSTLEIQRTEQGDSAMYLCASSATGWPQPQHFGDGTRLSIL.

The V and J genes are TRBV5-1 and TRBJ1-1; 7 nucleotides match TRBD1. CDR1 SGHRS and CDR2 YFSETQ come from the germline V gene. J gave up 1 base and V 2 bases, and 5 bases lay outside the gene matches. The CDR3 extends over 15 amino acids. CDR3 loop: CASSLDRAGNTEAFF. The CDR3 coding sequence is TGCGCCAGCAGCTTAGACAGGGCAGGGAACACTGAAGCTTTCTTT.

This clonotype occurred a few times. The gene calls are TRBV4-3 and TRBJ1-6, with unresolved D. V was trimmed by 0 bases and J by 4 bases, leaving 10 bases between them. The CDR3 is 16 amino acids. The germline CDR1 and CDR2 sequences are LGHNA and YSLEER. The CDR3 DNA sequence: TGCGCCAGCAGCCAAGACGTAATACCTTATAATTCACCCCTCCACTTT. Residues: CASSQDVIPYNSPLHF.

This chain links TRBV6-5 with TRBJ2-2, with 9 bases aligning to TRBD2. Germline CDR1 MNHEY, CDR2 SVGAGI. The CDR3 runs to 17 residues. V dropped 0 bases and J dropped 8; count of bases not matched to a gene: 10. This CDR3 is CASSYSSQRGARGELFF. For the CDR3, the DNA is TGTGCCAGCAGTTACTCTTCCCAGCGGGGGGCGCGAGGGGAGCTGTTTTTT.

DNA for the CDR3: TGTGCCAGCAGCTCAAGCCTCGGGGAAAACTGGGCCTCCGGGGAGCTGTTTTTT. Residues: CASSSSLGENWASGELFF. This chain uses TRBV7-8 with TRBJ2-2; D is possibly TRBD2 (5 bases). This CDR3 region has 18 residues. Germline V gene sequence: CDR1 SGHVS, CDR2 FQNEAQ. V gave up 4 bases and J gave up 6 bases, with 24 bases separating them.

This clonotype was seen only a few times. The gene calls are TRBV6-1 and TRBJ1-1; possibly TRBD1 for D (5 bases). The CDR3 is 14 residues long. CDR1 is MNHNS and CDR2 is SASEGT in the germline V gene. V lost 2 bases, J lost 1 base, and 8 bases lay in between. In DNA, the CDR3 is TGTGCCAGCAGTGAACTAGACAGGAACACTGAAGCTTTCTTT. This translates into CASSELDRNTEAFF.

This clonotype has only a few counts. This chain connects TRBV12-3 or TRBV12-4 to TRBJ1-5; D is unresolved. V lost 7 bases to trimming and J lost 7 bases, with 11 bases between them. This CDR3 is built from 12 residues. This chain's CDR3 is CASTWGEQPQHF. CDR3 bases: TGTGCCAGCACCTGGGGAGAGCAGCCCCAGCATTTT.

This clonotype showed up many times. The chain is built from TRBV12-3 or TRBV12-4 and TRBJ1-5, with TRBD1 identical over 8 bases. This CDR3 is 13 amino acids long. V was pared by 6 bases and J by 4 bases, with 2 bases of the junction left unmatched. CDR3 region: CASRGQVNQPQHF. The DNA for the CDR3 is TGTGCCAGCAGGGGACAGGTAAATCAGCCCCAGCATTTT.

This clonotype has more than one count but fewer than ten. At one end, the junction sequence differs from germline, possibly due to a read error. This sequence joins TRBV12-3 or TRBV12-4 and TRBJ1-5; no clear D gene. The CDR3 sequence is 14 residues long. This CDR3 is CASRLGGGNQPQHF. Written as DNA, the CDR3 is TGTGCCAGCAGGTTAGGAGGCGGCAATCAGCCCCAGCATTTT.

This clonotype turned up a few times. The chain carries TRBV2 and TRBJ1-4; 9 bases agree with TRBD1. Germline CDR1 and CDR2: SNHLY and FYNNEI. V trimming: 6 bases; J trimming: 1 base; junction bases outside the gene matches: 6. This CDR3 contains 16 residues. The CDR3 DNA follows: TGTGCCAGCAGAATACAGGGGGCGAGAACTAATGAAAAACTGTTTTTT. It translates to CASRIQGARTNEKLFF.

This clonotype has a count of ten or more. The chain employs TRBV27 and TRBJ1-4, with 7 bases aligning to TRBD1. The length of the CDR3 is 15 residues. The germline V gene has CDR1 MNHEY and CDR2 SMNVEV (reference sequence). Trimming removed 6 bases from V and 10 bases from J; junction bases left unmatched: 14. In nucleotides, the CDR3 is TGTGCCAGCAGGACAGGGCGAGGAAGTTTCGGAAAACTGTTTTTT. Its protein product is CASRTGRGSFGKLFF.

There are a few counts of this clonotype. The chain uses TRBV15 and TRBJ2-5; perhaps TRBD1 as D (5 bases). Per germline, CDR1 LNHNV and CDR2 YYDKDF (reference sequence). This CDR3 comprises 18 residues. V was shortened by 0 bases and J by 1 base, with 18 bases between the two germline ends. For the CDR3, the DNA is TGTGCCACCAGCAGAGATAAAGGGGCCCCAGACCGCCAAGAGACCCAGTACTTC. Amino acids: CATSRDKGAPDRQETQYF.

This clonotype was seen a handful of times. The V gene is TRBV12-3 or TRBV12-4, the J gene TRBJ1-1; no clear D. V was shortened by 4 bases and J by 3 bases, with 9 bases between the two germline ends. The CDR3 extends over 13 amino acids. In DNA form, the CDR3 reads TGTGCCAGCAGTTGGTGGGAGGACACTGAAGCTTTCTTT. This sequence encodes CASSWWEDTEAFF.

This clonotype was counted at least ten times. Here the CDR3 DNA reads TGCGCCAGCAGCCAAATACTAGCGGGGGGCACAGATACGCAGTATTTT. This translates into CASSQILAGGTDTQYF. The V gene is TRBV4-3, the J gene TRBJ2-3; 11 nucleotides line up with TRBD2. J gave up 1 base and V 2 bases, and 2 bases lay outside the gene matches. The germline V gene encodes CDR1 LGHNA and CDR2 YSLEER. CDR3 length equals 16 residues.

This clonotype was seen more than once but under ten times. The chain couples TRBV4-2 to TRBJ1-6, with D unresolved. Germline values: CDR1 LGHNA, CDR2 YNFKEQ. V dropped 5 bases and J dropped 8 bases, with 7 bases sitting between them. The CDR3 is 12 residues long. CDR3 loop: CASSEADSPLHF. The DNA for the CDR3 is TGTGCCAGCAGCGAGGCTGATTCACCCCTCCACTTT.

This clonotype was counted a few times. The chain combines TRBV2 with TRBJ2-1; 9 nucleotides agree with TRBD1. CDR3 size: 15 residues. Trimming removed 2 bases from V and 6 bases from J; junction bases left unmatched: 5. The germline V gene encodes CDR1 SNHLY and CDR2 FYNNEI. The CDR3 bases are TGTGCCAGCAGTGAATCGGGACAGGGATCCAATGAGCAGTTCTTC. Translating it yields CASSESGQGSNEQFF.

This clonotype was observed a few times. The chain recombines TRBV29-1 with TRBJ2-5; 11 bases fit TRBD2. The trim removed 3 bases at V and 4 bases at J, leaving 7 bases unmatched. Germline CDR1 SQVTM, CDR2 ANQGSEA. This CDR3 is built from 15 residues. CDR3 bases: TGCAGCGTTGATACGCGGCTAGCGGGGGGAGAGACCCAGTACTTC. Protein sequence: CSVDTRLAGGETQYF.

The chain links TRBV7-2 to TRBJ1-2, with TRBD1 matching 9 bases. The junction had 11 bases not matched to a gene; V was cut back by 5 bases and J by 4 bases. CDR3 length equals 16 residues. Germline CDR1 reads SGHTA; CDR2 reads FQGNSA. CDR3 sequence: CASSTGTGSSVYGYTF. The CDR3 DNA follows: TGTGCCAGCAGCACCGGGACAGGGAGCTCCGTCTATGGCTACACCTTC.

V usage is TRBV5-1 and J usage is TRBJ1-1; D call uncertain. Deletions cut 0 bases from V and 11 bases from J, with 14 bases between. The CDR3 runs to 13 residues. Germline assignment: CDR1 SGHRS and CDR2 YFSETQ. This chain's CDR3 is CASSLATAFEAFF. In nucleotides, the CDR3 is TGCGCCAGCAGCTTGGCCACAGCTTTCGAGGCTTTCTTT.

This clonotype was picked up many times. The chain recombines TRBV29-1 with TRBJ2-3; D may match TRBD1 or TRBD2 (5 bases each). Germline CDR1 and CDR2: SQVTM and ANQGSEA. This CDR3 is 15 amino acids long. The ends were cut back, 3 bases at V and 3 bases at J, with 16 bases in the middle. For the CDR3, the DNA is TGCAGCGTTGATCCGGTAGGGACGGGGACAGATACGCAGTATTTT. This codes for CSVDPVGTGTDTQYF.

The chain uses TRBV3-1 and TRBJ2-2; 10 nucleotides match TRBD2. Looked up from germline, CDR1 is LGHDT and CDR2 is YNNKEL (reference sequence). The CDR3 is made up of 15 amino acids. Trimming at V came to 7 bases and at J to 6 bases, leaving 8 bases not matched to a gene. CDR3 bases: TGTGCCAGCACCCCTCTCAGCGGGGGGGCCGGGGAGCTGTTTTTT. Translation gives CASTPLSGGAGELFF.

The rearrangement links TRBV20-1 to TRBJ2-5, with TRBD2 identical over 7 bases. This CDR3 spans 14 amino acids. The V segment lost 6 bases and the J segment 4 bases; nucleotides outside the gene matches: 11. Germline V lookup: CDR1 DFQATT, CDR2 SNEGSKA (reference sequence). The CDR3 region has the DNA TGCAGTGCCACAAACCCAGGGAGGGCAGAGACCCAGTACTTC. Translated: CSATNPGRAETQYF.